Reported below is one TCR beta chain. This clone is judged medium-sized (0.01 to 0.1%). It lacks a known antigen. It has no much larger one-base neighbor in the sample; base qualities were not kept. This sample is part of a study of metastatic and nonmetastatic thyroid tumors (dated by TCRdb to the early 2020s). Study-wide context: Repertoires from peripheral blood and from tumor or nodule tissue samples of malignant and benign thyroid patients were compared. Study-wide findings and limitations: TCR beta diversity was reported as significantly higher in malignant tumors than in benign nodules, in both blood and tumor samples.

None of the patients had been given any treatment before thyroid surgery. Using T-cell receptor beta sequencing, the researchers looked back retrospectively at clinical samples from patients, gathered between about 2012 and 2019. The library came from PCR. This sample was sequenced with an Illumina HiSeq 4000. High-throughput sequencing was used to profile the CDR3 region of the TCR beta-chain in every patient. As for the original processing: CDR3 differences across clinicopathological groups were used to build a classifier for discriminating distant-metastatic papillary thyroid cancer patients. To measure repertoire diversity the researchers used the Shannon index, while the Morisita-Horn index served to gauge how similar the tumor and blood repertoires were. TCRdb trimmed the raw reads at Q25, called clones with MiXCR and kept productive beta chains. These V and J calls rely on TCRdb rather than the paper's analysis. The sample yields some 20,000 clones; 25% to 30% were counted once. Clones ranked in the top ten supply over 9.5% of the sample.

The clonotype comes from a female donor with papillary thyroid cancer or a benign thyroid nodule (not recorded which). Some clones in this sample may be carry-over from other donors' samples. The sequenced material came from tumor tissue.

The DNA sequence reads TGTGCCAGTAGTATTTATGGGTTTTTGGGCGGGGAGCTGTTTTTT. It specifies CASSIYGFLGGELFF. The V and J segments used are TRBV19 and TRBJ2-2, with the D gene call left open. The junction shows trimming of 3 bases on V and 7 bases on J, plus 15 bases between the germline ends. Including the terminal cysteine and phenylalanine, the CDR3 comprises 15 residues. Only the CDR3 DNA is retained, 45 bases long and in frame from the first base. The germline V gene (reference sequence) provides CDR1 LNHDA and CDR2 SQIVND.